The T cell receptor (beta chain) under discussion was sequenced for a study of cytomegalovirus exposure and HLA in healthy donors. A multiplex PCR was run with 60 Vbeta primers and 13 Jbeta primers. Sequenced by immunoSEQ multiplex PCR; TCRdb stores in-frame clones only, minus some. The sample holds 100,000 to 150,000 clones, 80% seen once. The germline gives CDR1 GTSNPN, CDR2 SVGIG (reference sequence). CDR3 size: 16 residues. After removal of 0 bases from V and 4 bases from J, the junction contained 8 bases not matched to a gene. The sequence derives from a man aged 30 to 45 in good health and CMV-seronegative. The rearrangement uses TRBV30 and TRBJ2-3; 9 positions agree with TRBD2. The sample taken for sequencing was PBMCs. The DNA of the CDR3 is TGTGCCTGGAGTGTCGGTAGCGGGAGATTCGCAGATACGCAGTATTTT. Translation: CAWSVGSGRFADTQYF.